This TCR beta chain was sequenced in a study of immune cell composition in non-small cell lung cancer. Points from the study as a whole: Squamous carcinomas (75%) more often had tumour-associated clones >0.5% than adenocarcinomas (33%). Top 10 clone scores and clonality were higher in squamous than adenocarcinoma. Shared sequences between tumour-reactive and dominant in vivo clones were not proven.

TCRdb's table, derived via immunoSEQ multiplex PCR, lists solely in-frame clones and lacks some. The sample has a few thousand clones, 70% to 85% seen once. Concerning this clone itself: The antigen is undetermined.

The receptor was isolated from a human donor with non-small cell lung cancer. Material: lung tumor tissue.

In nucleotides, the CDR3 is TGTGCCAGCAGCCGGGACAGGCGCCGAGACACTGAAGCTTTCTTT. Encoded protein: CASSRDRRRDTEAFF. J is TRBJ1-1 and V is TRBV6-4; 8 nucleotides match TRBD1. There are 15 residues in the CDR3. Losses at the gene ends were 6 bases for V and 3 bases for J; bases not matched to a gene: 9. The V gene's germline CDR1 is MRHNA and CDR2 SNTAGT.